One sample yielded the 12 T cell receptor beta chains listed below, sequenced in a study of cytomegalovirus exposure and HLA in healthy donors. A multiplex PCR was run with 60 Vbeta primers and 13 Jbeta primers. The assay was immunoSEQ multiplex PCR, and TCRdb's table has in-frame clones only and misses some. In the table there are roughly 44,000 clones, over 75% of which are singletons. Input material: PBMCs. These receptors originate from a man in his fifties in good health and CMV-seronegative.

This rearrangement joins TRBV5-1 to TRBJ2-5; 11 nucleotides line up with TRBD1. V shed 2 bases, J shed 5 bases, and the junction held 11 bases outside the gene matches. The CDR3 consists of 17 residues. In germline, CDR1 is SGHRS, CDR2 YFSETQ. The CDR3 DNA reads as TGCGCCAGCAGCTTCGGGGGACAGGGGGGTTCACGGGAGACCCAGTACTTC. Protein: CASSFGGQGGSRETQYF. The whole variable domain, remainder taken from reference TRBV5-1 and TRBJ2-5, is KAGVTQTPRYLIKTRGQQVTLSCSPISGHRSVSWYQQTPGQGLQFLFEYFSETQRNKGNFPGRFSGRQFSNSRSEMNVSTLELGDSALYLCASSFGGQGGSRETQYFGPGTRLLVL.

V gene TRBV6-1 combines with J gene TRBJ2-5, with TRBD1 as a possible D gene (5 bases). Germline V lookup: CDR1 MNHNS, CDR2 SASEGT. The CDR3 has 14 amino acids. V was pared by 2 bases and J by 3 bases, with 10 bases between. CDR3 amino acids: CASSEKGREETQYF. The CDR3 DNA is TGTGCCAGCAGTGAAAAGGGCAGGGAAGAGACCCAGTACTTC.

Only one count was recorded for this clone. The V and J genes are TRBV7-2 and TRBJ1-5, with D tentatively TRBD1 (6 bases). Deletions cut 2 bases from V and 2 bases from J, with 10 bases between. The CDR3 consists of 15 residues. The germline CDR1 and CDR2 sequences are SGHTA and FQGNSA. The CDR3 sequence: CASSLRAGGNQPQHF. The DNA for the CDR3 is TGTGCCAGCAGCTTACGCGCAGGGGGCAATCAGCCCCAGCATTTT.

The chain recombines TRBV28 with TRBJ2-7, with D possibly TRBD2 on 7 matching bases. This CDR3 comprises 14 residues. V lost 6 bases and J 3 bases, leaving 15 bases between the germline ends. Germline V lookup: CDR1 MDHEN, CDR2 SYDVKM. CDR3 DNA: TGTGCCAGCAGGTTAGGGGGGGCCTACTACGAGCAGTACTTC. It yields the protein CASRLGGAYYEQYF.

This clone was counted a few times. The rearrangement links TRBV6-4 to TRBJ2-7; D might be TRBD2 (5 bases). V dropped 5 bases and J dropped 3 bases, with 20 bases sitting between them. Germline CDR1 and CDR2: MRHNA and SNTAGT. The length of the CDR3 is 16 residues. The CDR3 here is CASSSPPTRGIYEQYF. The DNA for the CDR3 is TGTGCCAGCAGTTCCCCCCCAACTAGAGGAATCTACGAGCAGTACTTC.

The chain is built from TRBV18 and TRBJ1-4; perhaps TRBD1 as D (5 bases). Germline assignment: CDR1 KGHSH and CDR2 LQKENI. The CDR3 has 16 residues. Trimming left V 2 bases short and J 0 bases short, with 10 bases between. Here the CDR3 reads CASSPRGSATNEKLFF. DNA of the CDR3: TGTGCCAGCTCACCAAGGGGAAGCGCAACTAATGAAAAACTGTTTTTT.

CDR3 protein: CASIQGEARNTIYF. In DNA form, the CDR3 reads TGTGCCAGCATCCAAGGGGAGGCCAGAAACACCATATATTTT. This chain uses TRBV6-6 with TRBJ1-3; weak D call: TRBD1 (5 bases). CDR3 length: 14 amino acids. The V end lost 7 bases, the J end lost 5 bases, and 15 bases lay between the germline ends. The germline gives CDR1 MNHNY, CDR2 SVGAGI (reference sequence).

For this clone: The sample contains more than one DNA sequence encoding this CDR3. J is TRBJ1-2 and V is TRBV16, with D possibly being TRBD1 (6 bases). CDR3 length: 13 residues. Germline values: CDR1 KGHSY, CDR2 FQNENV. V dropped 0 bases and J dropped 4 bases, with 6 bases sitting between them. The CDR3 DNA reads as TGTGCCAGCAGCCAATCGACAGGCTATGGCTACACCTTC. Its translation is CASSQSTGYGYTF. Filled out from reference TRBV16 and TRBJ1-2, the complete variable domain reads GEEVAQTPKHLVRGEGQKAKLYCAPIKGHSYVFWYQQVLKNEFKFLISFQNENVFDETGMPKERFSAKCLPNSPCSLEIQATKLEDSAVYFCASSQSTGYGYTFGSGTRLTVV.

This clone was observed a single time. This chain joins TRBV5-4 and TRBJ1-1; D unresolved. The CDR3 contains 15 residues. With 0 bases removed from V and 1 base from J, the gap between germline ends came to 10 bases. Looked up from germline, CDR1 is SGHNT and CDR2 is YYREEE (reference sequence). DNA of the CDR3: TGTGCCAGCAGCTTGGTTGGGCAGCCGAACACTGAAGCTTTCTTT. Protein: CASSLVGQPNTEAFF.

The chain carries TRBV29-1 and TRBJ2-3; D is perhaps TRBD2 (5 bases). V was clipped by 4 bases and J by 3 bases, with 14 bases between them. Germline lookup yields CDR1 SQVTM and CDR2 ANQGSEA. This CDR3 has 14 residues. CDR3 in DNA: TGCAGCGTTGGGTCTGGCTTAGCGACAGATACGCAGTATTTT. Protein sequence: CSVGSGLATDTQYF.

The rearrangement joins TRBV14 to TRBJ2-5; TRBD2 is a possible D gene (7 bases). This CDR3 has 18 amino acids. CDR1 SGHDN and CDR2 FVKESK come from the germline V gene. Trimming took off 0 bases at V and 4 bases at J, with 21 bases between the two ends. CDR3 protein: CASSQERGAGSPRETQYF. For the CDR3, the DNA is TGTGCCAGCAGCCAAGAACGGGGGGCGGGATCCCCCCGAGAGACCCAGTACTTC. Together with reference TRBV14 and TRBJ2-5, the CDR3 gives the full variable domain: EAGVTQFPSHSVIEKGQTVTLRCDPISGHDNLYWYRRVMGKEIKFLLHFVKESKQDESGMPNNRFLAERTGGTYSTLKVQPAELEDSGVYFCASSQERGAGSPRETQYFGPGTRLLVL.

The rearrangement joins TRBV9 to TRBJ2-2; TRBD1 matches 7 bases. There are 16 residues in the CDR3. The germline V gene encodes CDR1 SGDLS and CDR2 YYNGEE. The J segment lost 5 bases and the V segment lost 0 bases, leaving 7 bases of the junction unmatched. The CDR3 region is CASSVEGTELTGELFF. As DNA, the CDR3 is TGTGCCAGCAGCGTAGAGGGGACAGAGCTGACCGGGGAGCTGTTTTTT.